This TCR beta chain was found in a study of blood T cell repertoires in COVID-19. On the study more broadly: The origin of the acute and convalescent COVID-19 samples was the United States, Italy and Spain. T cells, B-cell-depleted T cells, or PBMCs supplied cDNA or gDNA.

Trimming shortened V by 1 base and J by 5 bases, and 11 bases separated the two germline ends. The germline V gene has CDR1 SQVTM and CDR2 ANQGSEA. CDR3 length equals 13 residues. Under the authors' procedure: Reference gene primer amplification gave nucleated cell count estimates. The table came from immunoSEQ multiplex PCR; TCRdb's copy has only in-frame clones and leaves some out. Clone size and the V and J calls come from that table; the DNA yielded D and trimming. The sample includes 340,000 or so clones, roughly 84% of them seen just once. Specimen: peripheral blood. The origin of this receptor is a man aged 50 to 60 with active or convalescent COVID-19. This chain uses TRBV29-1 with TRBJ2-5; no reliable D call. The CDR3 DNA reads as TGCAGCGTTGAAGTTATTTCTTTGGAGACCCAGTACTTC. Translation gives CSVEVISLETQYF.